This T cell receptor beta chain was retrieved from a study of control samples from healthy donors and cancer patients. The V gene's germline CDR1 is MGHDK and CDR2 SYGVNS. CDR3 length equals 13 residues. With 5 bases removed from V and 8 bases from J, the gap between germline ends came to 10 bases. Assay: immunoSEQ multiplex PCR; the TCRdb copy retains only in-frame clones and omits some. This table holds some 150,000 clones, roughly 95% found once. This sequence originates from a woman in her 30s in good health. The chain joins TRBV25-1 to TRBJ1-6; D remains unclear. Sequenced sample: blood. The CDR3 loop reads CASSPTGDSPLHF. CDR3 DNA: TGTGCCAGCAGTCCCACCGGGGATTCACCCCTCCACTTT.